The T cell receptor (beta chain) under discussion was sequenced for a study of blood T cells in healthy people across ages. Whole-study context: Per two T cells, template switching captured roughly one barcoded beta molecule. Study observations and caveats: PBMCs went unsorted, and a conclusive naive versus antigen-experienced comparison was therefore prevented.

Germline lookup yields CDR1 SNHLY and CDR2 FYNNEI. This CDR3 is 11 amino acids long. V gave up 5 bases and J gave up 8 bases, with 7 bases separating them. Next came a second PCR, run for about 6 to 12 cycles, which used a sample-barcoded 5' primer along with a J-beta primer mix. Researchers report that a template-switch adaptor with 12 random nucleotides tagged each cDNA molecule. TCRdb processed the 5' RACE reads anew with MiXCR; each CDR3 protein has one entry. The sample yields roughly 1,500,000 distinct CDR3 sequences, about 31% seen once. With regard to this clonotype: Its target is unknown.

The rearrangement uses TRBV2 and TRBJ2-1, with D unresolved. Input material: blood. The TCR comes from a woman aged 30 to 39 in good health. CDR3 DNA: TGTGCCAGCAGTTACTCTTATGAGCAGTTCTTC. Protein sequence: CASSYSYEQFF.